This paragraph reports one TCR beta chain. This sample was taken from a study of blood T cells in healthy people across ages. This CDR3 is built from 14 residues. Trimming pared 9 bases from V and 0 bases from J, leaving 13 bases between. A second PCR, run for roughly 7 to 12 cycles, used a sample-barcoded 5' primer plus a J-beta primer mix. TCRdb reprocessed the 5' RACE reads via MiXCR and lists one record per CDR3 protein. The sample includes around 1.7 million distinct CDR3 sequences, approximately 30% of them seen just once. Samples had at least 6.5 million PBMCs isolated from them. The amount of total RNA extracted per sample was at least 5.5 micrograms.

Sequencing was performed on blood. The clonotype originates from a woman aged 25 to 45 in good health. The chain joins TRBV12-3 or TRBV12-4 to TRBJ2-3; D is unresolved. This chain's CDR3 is CASGPKLSTDTQYF. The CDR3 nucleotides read TGTGCCAGTGGACCGAAATTAAGCACAGATACGCAGTATTTT.